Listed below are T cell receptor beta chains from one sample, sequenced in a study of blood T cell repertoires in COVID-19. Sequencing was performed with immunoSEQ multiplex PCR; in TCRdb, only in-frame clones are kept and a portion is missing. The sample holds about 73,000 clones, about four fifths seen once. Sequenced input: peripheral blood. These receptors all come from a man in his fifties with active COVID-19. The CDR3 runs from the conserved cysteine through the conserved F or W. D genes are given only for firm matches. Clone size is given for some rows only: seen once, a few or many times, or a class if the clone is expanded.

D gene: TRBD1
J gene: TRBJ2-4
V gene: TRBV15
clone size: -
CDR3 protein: CATSRDMTGAHKNIQYF
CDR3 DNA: TGTGCCACCAGCAGAGATATGACAGGGGCGCACAAAAACATTCAGTACTTC

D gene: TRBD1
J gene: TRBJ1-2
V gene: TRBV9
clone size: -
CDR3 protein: CASSPRTGGSYYGYTF
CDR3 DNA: TGTGCCAGCAGCCCGAGGACAGGGGGCTCGTACTATGGCTACACCTTC

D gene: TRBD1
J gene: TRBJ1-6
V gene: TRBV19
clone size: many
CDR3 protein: CASRADRGDNSPLHF
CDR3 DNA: TGTGCCAGCCGGGCGGACAGGGGTGATAATTCACCCCTCCACTTT

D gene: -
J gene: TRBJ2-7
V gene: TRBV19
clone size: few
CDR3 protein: CASSSQGSYEQYF
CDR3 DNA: TGTGCCAGTAGTAGCCAGGGCTCTTACGAGCAGTACTTC

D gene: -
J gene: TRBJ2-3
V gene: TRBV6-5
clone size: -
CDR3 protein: CASSYNLADTQYF
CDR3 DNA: TGTGCCAGCAGTTATAATCTAGCAGATACGCAGTATTTT

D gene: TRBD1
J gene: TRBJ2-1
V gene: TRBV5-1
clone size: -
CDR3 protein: CASSFNAGQGAGEQFF
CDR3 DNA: TGCGCCAGCAGCTTTAACGCGGGACAGGGGGCGGGTGAGCAGTTCTTC

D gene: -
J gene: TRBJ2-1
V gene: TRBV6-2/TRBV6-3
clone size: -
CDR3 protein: CASSYSQGKQFF
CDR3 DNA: TGTGCCAGCAGTTACTCCCAGGGAAAGCAGTTCTTC

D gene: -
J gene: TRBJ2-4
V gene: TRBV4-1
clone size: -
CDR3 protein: CASSQSGGTKNIQYF
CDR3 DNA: TGCGCCAGCAGCCAATCAGGGGGGACCAAAAACATTCAGTACTTC

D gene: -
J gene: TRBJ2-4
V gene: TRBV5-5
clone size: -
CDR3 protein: CASSFGTYYDIQYF
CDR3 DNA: TGTGCCAGCAGCTTTGGGACATATTACGACATTCAGTACTTC

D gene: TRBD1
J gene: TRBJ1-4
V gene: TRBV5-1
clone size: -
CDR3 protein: CASSLSTGDNEKLFF
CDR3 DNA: TGCGCCAGCAGCCTATCGACAGGGGATAATGAAAAACTGTTTTTT

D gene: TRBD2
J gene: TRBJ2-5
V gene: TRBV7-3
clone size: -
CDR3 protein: CASSTGLAGRETQYF
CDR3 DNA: TGTGCCAGCAGCACCGGACTAGCGGGGAGGGAGACCCAGTACTTC

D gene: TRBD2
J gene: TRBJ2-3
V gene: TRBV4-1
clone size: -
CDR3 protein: CASSQGRLAGGSTDTQYF
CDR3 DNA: TGCGCCAGCAGCCAGGGCCGACTAGCGGGGGGTAGCACAGATACGCAGTATTTT

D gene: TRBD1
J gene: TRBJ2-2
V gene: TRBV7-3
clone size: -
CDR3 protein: CASSPWTGSNTGELFF
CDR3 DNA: TGTGCCAGCAGCCCCTGGACAGGCTCGAACACCGGGGAGCTGTTTTTT

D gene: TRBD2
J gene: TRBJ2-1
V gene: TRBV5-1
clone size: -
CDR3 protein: CASSLARLALQNAEQFF
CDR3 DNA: TGCGCCAGCAGCTTGGCAAGACTAGCGCTCCAGAATGCTGAGCAGTTCTTC

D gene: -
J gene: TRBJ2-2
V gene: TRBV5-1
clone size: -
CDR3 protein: CASSLTGYTGELFF
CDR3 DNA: TGCGCCAGCAGCTTAACAGGTTACACCGGGGAGCTGTTTTTT

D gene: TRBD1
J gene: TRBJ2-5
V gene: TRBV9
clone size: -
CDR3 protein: CASSAFEGAQETQYF
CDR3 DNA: TGTGCCAGCAGCGCCTTCGAGGGGGCTCAAGAGACCCAGTACTTC

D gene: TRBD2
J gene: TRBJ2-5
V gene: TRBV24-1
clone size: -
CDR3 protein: CATSDSGNYETQYF
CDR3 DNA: TGTGCCACCAGTGACAGCGGGAACTATGAGACCCAGTACTTC

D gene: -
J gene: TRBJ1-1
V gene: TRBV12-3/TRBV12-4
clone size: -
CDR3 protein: CASSPTPNTEAFF
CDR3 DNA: TGTGCCAGCAGTCCCACACCCAACACTGAAGCTTTCTTT

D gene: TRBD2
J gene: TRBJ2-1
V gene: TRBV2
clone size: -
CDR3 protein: CASTLERTSGGEQFF
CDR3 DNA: TGTGCCAGCACCCTCGAGAGGACTAGCGGGGGGGAGCAGTTCTTC

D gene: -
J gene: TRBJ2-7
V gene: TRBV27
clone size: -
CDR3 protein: CASSRRGGGYEQYF
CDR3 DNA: TGTGCCAGCAGCCGACGTGGCGGCGGTTACGAGCAGTACTTC

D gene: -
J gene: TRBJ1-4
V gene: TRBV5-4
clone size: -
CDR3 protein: CASSLRGNEKLFF
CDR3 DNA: TGTGCCAGCAGCTTAAGGGGTAATGAAAAACTGTTTTTT

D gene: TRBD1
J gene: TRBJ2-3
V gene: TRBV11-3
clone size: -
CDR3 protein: CASSHGTGLTDTQYF
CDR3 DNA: TGTGCCAGCAGCCACGGGACAGGGCTCACAGATACGCAGTATTTT

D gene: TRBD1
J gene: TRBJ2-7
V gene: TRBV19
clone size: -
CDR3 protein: CASSRDSGSYEQYF
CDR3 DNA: TGTGCCAGTAGCCGGGACAGCGGTTCCTACGAGCAGTACTTC

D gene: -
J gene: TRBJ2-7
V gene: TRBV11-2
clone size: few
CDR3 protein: CASSPLRLPKKYF
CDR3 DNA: TGTGCCAGCAGCCCACTTAGACTTCCCAAGAAGTACTTC

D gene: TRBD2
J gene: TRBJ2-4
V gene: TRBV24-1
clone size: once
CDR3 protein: CATSEVGGPQYF
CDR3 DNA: TGTGCCACCAGTGAGGTGGGAGGGCCGCAGTACTTC

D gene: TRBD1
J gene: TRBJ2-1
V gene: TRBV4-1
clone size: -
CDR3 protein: CASSQDGLDRANEQFF
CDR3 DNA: TGCGCCAGCAGCCAAGATGGGCTGGACAGGGCCAATGAGCAGTTCTTC

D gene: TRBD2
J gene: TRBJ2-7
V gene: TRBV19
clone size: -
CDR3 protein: CASSIGGEGGSYEQYF
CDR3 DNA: TGTGCCAGTAGTATCGGGGGAGAGGGAGGGTCCTACGAGCAGTACTTC

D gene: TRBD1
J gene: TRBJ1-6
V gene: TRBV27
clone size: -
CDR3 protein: CASSLWGQNSPLHF
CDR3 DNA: TGTGCCAGCAGTTTATGGGGACAGAATTCACCCCTCCACTTT

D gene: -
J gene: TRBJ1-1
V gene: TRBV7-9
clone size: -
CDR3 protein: CASSRGRGDTEAFF
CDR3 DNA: TGTGCCAGCAGCCGGGGACGGGGGGACACTGAAGCTTTCTTT

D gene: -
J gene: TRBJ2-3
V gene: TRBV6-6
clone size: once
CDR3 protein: CASSPSTDTQYF
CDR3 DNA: TGTGCCAGCAGTCCTAGCACAGATACGCAGTATTTT

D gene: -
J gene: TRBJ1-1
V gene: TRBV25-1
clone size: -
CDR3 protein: CASSEAGTRTEAFF
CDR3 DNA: TGTGCCAGCAGTGAAGCAGGGACAAGAACTGAAGCTTTCTTT

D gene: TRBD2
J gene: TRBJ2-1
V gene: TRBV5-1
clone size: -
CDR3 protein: CASSLGSGGANEQFF
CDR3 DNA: TGCGCCAGCAGCTTGGGTAGCGGGGGGGCGAATGAGCAGTTCTTC

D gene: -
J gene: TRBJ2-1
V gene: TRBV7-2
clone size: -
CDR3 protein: CASSLVRGADNEQFF
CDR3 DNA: TGTGCCAGCAGCTTAGTTCGCGGGGCGGACAATGAGCAGTTCTTC

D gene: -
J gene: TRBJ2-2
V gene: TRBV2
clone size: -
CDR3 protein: CASKFGLITNTGELFF
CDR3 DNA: TGTGCCAGCAAATTTGGACTAATCACGAACACCGGGGAGCTGTTTTTT